Sequencing of this T cell receptor beta chain was carried out in a study of radiotherapy plus CTLA-4 blockade in lung cancer. The protocol was immunoSEQ multiplex PCR, while the TCRdb copy is restricted to in-frame clones and leaves out a portion. The sample has some 120,000 clones, roughly 77% seen once. This CDR3 contains 15 residues. From germline, CDR1 is SGHTA and CDR2 FQGTGA. Between the trimmed V and J ends, which lost 2 bases and 3 bases, there was a span of 10 bases. The TCR comes from a human donor with non-small cell lung cancer that progressed on radiotherapy plus ipilimumab. Some clones in this sample may be carry-over from other donors' samples. This chain connects TRBV7-3 to TRBJ2-2; perhaps TRBD1 as D (5 bases). The sequences come from peripheral blood, collected from a patient treated with radiotherapy plus ipilimumab. Here the CDR3 DNA reads TGTGCCAGCAGCTTAGCATTAGGGGACACCGGGGAGCTGTTTTTT. Its translation: CASSLALGDTGELFF.